This TCR beta chain comes out of a study of shared clonotypes between healthy human individuals (dated by TCRdb to about 2020). For the wider study: Three men and two women, aged 18 to 49 years, made up the cohort. Blood TCR repertoires of roughly 5 healthy adults were deeply sequenced to estimate repertoire size and the extent of clonotype sharing between individuals. Per donor, three plates each were used for CD4 naive and CD4 memory, two for CD8 naive, and one for CD8 memory. Libraries were prepared and TCR repertoires were sequenced by different laboratories using diverse techniques, in order to increase sequencing depth and limit assay-specific biases. Between about 0.8 and 9.5 billion PBMCs per donor were obtained by leukapheresis.

Broader findings and caveats from the paper: Sampling was restricted to blood, and TCR repertoires in tissues likely differ from the TCR repertoires found in blood. Even with the large sequencing depth, rarefaction of the sorted-subset datasets indicated that sequencing was incomplete. Because the study included a small number of donors, the genetic and exposure-history diversity represented was limited. Pairwise subsampling indicated that sequencing depth was expected to affect the degree of clonotype sharing among donors. Naive subsets generally had larger estimated clonotype richness than memory subsets did. About 5% of naive CD4, more than 3% of naive CD8, 2% to 2.5% of memory CD4, and about 0.4% of memory CD8 clonotypes were shared across four donors. Clonotypes shared by all four sorted-subset donors showed higher generation probabilities than non-shared clonotypes.

The donors were healthy, HIV-negative adults who had no recently reported acute infections or vaccinations. Every donor was a Caucasian adult living in Nashville, Tennessee, USA. CD4+ T cells were enriched by magnetic negative selection; naive cells were then positively selected on CD45RA, and the negative fraction formed the memory subset. Blood was obtained by leukapheresis, after which PBMCs were separated by Ficoll-Histopaque density gradient centrifugation and cryopreserved in liquid nitrogen vapor phase. Analytical flow cytometry was used to check the purity and quantity of each magnetically sorted T cell population. Each sorted fraction had its genomic DNA isolated and then quantified by UV absorbance on a Nanodrop 2000c. Using the deep immunoSEQ assay, TCR CDR3 regions were amplified from genomic DNA by multiplex PCR. Extracted genomic DNA from each cell subset was distributed evenly across all wells of several immunoSEQ 96-well plates, and each plate was treated as a replicate. For sorted subsets, approximately 210 ng genomic DNA, equal to 30,000 or so T cell genomes, was loaded into each replicate PCR. Purified libraries were quantified with a Qubit 3.0 fluorometer, sized on a Bioanalyzer 2100, and re-quantified with the KAPA Library Quantification kit. Every immunoSEQ 96-well plate was sequenced on a dedicated single-read 150-cycle Illumina NextSeq 550 flow cell. Per the original workflow: Because the immunoSEQ output held only junctional sequences and lacked quality scores, the filtering could not match the filtering applied to full-length reads. To assign V/J genes and CDR3, sequences were annotated using PyIR, a Python wrapper for IgBLAST v1.9, with IMGT germline references. Reads were removed for weak V/J assignments (E-value above 1e-6), missing CDR3, stop codons, out-of-frame junctions, or ambiguous translated residues. V3J clonotypes were defined as sequences sharing an identical inferred V gene, J gene, and CDR3 amino acid sequence. To compute the percentage overlap between repertoires, the number of shared unique clonotypes was divided by the size of the smaller repertoire. Richness of each repertoire was evaluated using RTK rarefaction, the Chao1 estimator, and Recon v2.1 estimates of unobserved clonotypes. OLGA was used to compute generation probabilities for all TCRbeta clonotypes that the gDNA method yielded from a few donors. As stored in TCRdb, this immuneACCESS dataset retains in-frame rearrangements with V and J assigned. A fraction of the clones does not appear; measured against another copy, unresolved V genes explain less than half of the discrepancy, and the remainder lacks a known reason. D and trimming were read from the DNA, whereas the V and J calls and clone size are those reported in that table. This sample comprises over a million clones, less than 99% of them detected only once. The biggest ten clones account for 0.3% to 0.45% of the sample.

V and J are truncated by 2 bases and 4 bases respectively, leaving an intervening sequence of 17 bases. The CDR3 measures 16 amino acids from cysteine to phenylalanine. Only CDR3 DNA remains: 48 bases, in frame from the first base. The germline V gene provides CDR1 ENHRY and CDR2 SYGVKD. Details on this clone: Its specific antigen is unknown. No much larger clonotype is one base removed from it; base qualities were not supplied.

Sample: naive CD4+ T cells sorted from blood. The cell subset or site tag for this specimen amounts to: CD45RA+ positively selected. Here the chain combines TRBV10-3 and TRBJ2-5; no confident D gene assignment can be made. The sequence was collected from a man younger than 40 in good health. The nucleotides are TGTGCCATCAGTGAGACGTCAGCCGGCGGACGAGAGACCCAGTACTTC. This sequence encodes CAISETSAGGRETQYF.